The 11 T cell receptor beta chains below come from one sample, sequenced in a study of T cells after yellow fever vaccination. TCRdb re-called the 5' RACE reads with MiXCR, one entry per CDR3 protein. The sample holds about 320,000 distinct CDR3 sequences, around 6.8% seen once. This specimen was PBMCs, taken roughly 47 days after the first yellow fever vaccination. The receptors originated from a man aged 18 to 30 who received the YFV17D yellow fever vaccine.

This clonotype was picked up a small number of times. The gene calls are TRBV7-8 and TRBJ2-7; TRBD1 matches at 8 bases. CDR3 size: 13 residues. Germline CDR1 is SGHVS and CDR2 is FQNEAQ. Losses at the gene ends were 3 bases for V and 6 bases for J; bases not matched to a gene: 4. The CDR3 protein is CASSFDRGGEQYV. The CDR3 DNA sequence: TGTGCCAGCAGCTTTGACAGGGGCGGCGAGCAGTACGTC.

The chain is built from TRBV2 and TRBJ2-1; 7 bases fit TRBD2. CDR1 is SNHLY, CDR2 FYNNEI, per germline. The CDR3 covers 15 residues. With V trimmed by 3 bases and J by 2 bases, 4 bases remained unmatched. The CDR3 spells CASSDGGGTYNEQFF. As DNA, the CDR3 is TGTGCCAGCAGTGATGGGGGGGGGACCTACAATGAGCAGTTCTTC.

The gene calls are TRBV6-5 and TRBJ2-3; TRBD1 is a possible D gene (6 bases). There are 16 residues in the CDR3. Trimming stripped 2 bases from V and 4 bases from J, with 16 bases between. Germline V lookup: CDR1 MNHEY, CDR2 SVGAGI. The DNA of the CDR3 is TGTGCCAGCAGTTACCCTACAGGGCGGGTTTCAGATACGCAGTATTTT. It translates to CASSYPTGRVSDTQYF.

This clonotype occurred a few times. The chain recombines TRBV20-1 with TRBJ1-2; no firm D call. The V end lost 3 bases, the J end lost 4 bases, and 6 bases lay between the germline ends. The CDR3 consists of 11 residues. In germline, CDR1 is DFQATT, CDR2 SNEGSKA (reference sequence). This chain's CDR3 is CSASGFYGYTF. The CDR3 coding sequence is TGCAGTGCTAGCGGCTTCTATGGCTACACCTTC.

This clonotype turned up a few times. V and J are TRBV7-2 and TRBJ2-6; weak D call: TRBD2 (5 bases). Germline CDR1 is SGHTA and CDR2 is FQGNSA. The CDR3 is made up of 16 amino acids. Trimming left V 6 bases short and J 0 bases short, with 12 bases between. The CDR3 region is CASRQAGGSGANVLTF. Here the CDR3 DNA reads TGTGCCAGCAGGCAGGCCGGAGGCTCTGGGGCCAACGTCCTGACTTTC.

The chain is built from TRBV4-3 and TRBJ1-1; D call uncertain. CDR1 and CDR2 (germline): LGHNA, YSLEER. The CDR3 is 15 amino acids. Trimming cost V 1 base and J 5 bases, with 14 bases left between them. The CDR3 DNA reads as TGCGCCAGCAGCCAAGGGGAACCCGGGGAAACTGAAGCTTTCTTT. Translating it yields CASSQGEPGETEAFF.

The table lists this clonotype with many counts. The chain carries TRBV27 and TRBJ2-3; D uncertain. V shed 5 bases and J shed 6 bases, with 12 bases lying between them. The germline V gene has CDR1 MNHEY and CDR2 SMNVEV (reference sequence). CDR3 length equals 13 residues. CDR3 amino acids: CASSPANSDTQYF. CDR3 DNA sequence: TGTGCCAGCAGTCCCGCTAACTCCGATACGCAGTATTTT.

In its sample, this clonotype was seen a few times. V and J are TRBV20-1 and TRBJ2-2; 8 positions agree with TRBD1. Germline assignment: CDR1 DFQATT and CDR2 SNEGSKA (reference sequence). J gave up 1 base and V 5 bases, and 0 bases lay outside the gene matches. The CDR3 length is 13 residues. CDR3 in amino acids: CSAGQGNTGELFF. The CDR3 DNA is TGCAGTGCTGGACAGGGGAACACCGGGGAGCTGTTTTTT.

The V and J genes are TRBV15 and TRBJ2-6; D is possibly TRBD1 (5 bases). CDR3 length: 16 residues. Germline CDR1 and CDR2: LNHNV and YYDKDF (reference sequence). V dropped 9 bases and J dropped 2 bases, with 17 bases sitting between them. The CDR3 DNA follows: TGTGCCACAAAGGGGCCGACCTCGACTGGGGCCAACGTCCTGACTTTC. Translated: CATKGPTSTGANVLTF.

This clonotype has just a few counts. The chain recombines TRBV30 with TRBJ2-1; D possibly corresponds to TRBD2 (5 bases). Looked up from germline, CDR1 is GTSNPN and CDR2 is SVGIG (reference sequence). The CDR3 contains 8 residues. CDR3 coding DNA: TGTGCGTTCGAGGGGCAGTTCTTC. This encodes CAFEGQFF.

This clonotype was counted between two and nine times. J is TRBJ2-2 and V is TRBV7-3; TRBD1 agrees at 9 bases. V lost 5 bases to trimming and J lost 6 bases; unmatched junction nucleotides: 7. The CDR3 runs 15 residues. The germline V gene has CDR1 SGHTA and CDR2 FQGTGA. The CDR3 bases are TGTGCCAGCAGCCTCGGACAGGGGAGGGCCGGGGAGCTGTTTTTT. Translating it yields CASSLGQGRAGELFF.